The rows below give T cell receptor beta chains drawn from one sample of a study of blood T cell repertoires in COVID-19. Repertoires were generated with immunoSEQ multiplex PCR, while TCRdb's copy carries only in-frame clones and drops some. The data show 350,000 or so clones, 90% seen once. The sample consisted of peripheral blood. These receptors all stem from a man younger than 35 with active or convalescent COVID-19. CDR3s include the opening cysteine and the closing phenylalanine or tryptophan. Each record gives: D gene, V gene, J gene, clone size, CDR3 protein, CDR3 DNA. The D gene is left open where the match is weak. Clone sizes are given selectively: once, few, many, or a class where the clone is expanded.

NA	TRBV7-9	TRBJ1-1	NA	CASSLGQGTWNTEAFF	TGTGCCAGCAGCTTAGGTCAGGGGACGTGGAACACTGAAGCTTTCTTT
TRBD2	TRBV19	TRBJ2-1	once	CASSPLAGGNNEQFF	TGTGCCAGTAGTCCTCTAGCGGGAGGAAACAATGAGCAGTTCTTC
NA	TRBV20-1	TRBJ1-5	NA	CSASTVHSNQPQHF	TGCAGTGCTAGTACGGTTCATAGCAATCAGCCCCAGCATTTT
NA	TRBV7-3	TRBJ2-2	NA	CASSSTGLSTGELFF	TGTGCCAGCAGCTCAACGGGACTGAGCACCGGGGAGCTGTTTTTT
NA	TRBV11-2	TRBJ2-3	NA	CASELGQDTQYF	TGTGCCAGCGAATTGGGGCAAGATACGCAGTATTTT
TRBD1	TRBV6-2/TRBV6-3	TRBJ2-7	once	CASSLIRTGEAEQYF	TGTGCCAGCAGCCTCATTCGGACAGGGGAGGCCGAGCAGTACTTC
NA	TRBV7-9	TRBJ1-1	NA	CASTPVLNTEAFF	TGTGCCAGCACCCCGGTATTGAACACTGAAGCTTTCTTT
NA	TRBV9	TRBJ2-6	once	CASSPGGSGANVLTF	TGTGCCAGCAGCCCCGGGGGTTCTGGGGCCAACGTCCTGACTTTC
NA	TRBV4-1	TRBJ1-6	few	CASSQIAGVQNSPLHF	TGCGCCAGCAGCCAAATCGCAGGGGTTCAGAATTCACCCCTCCACTTT
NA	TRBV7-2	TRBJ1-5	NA	CASSLARAGENQPQHF	TGTGCCAGCAGCTTAGCGAGGGCAGGCGAGAATCAGCCCCAGCATTTT
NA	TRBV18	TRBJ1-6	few	CASSPPAGFNSPLHF	TGTGCCAGCTCACCACCGGCAGGATTCAATTCACCCCTCCACTTT
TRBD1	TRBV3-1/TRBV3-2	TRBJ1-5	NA	CASSLRTGAQPQHF	TGTGCCAGCAGCCTCCGGACAGGGGCTCAGCCCCAGCATTTT
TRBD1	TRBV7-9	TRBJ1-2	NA	CASSSTGQGHGYTF	TGTGCCAGCAGCTCCACCGGACAGGGACATGGCTACACCTTC
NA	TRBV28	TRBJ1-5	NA	CASSLSDQPQHF	TGTGCCAGCAGTTTATCTGATCAGCCCCAGCATTTT
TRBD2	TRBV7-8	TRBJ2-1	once	CASSLAYGTSASNEQFF	TGTGCCAGCAGCTTAGCGTATGGGACTAGCGCCTCCAATGAGCAGTTCTTC
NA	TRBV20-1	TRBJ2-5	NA	CSASAWGETKTQYF	TGCAGTGCTAGTGCCTGGGGGGAGACAAAGACCCAGTACTTC
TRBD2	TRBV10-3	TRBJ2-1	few	CAISDPGTSGGVVANEQFF	TGTGCCATCAGTGATCCCGGGACTAGCGGGGGGGTTGTGGCGAATGAGCAGTTCTTC
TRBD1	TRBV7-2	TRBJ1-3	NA	CASSLGDRGSGNTIYF	TGTGCCAGCAGCTTAGGGGACAGGGGTTCTGGAAACACCATATATTTT
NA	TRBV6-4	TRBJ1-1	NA	CASSPGLQNTEAFF	TGTGCCAGCAGCCCGGGACTCCAGAACACTGAAGCTTTCTTT
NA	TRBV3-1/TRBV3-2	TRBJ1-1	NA	CASSQKTRNTEAFF	TGTGCCAGCAGCCAAAAGACTAGGAACACTGAAGCTTTCTTT
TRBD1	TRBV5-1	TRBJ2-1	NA	CASSFGTGVNEQFF	TGCGCCAGCAGCTTCGGGACAGGGGTCAATGAGCAGTTCTTC
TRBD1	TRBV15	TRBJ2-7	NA	CATSRGDSYYEQYF	TGTGCCACCAGCAGAGGGGACAGTTACTACGAGCAGTACTTC
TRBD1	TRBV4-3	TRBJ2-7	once	CASKQGVSSYEQYF	TGCGCCAGCAAACAGGGGGTGAGCTCCTACGAGCAGTACTTC
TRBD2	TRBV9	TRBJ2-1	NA	CASSPILGGGSYNEQFF	TGTGCCAGCAGCCCCATACTTGGGGGGGGGTCTTACAATGAGCAGTTCTTC
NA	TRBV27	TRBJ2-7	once	CASSLGQGVDEQYF	TGTGCCAGCAGTTTAGGCCAGGGTGTCGACGAGCAGTACTTC
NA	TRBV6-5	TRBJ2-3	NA	CASSYGAGSTDTQYF	TGTGCCAGCAGTTACGGGGCAGGAAGCACAGATACGCAGTATTTT